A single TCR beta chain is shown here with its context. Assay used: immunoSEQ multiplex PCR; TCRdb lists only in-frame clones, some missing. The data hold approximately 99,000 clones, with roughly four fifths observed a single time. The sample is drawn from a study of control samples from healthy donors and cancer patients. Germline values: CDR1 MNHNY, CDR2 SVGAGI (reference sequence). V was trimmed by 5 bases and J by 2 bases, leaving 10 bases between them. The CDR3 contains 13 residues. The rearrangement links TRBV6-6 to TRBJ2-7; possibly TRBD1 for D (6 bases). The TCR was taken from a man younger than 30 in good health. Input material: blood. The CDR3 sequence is CASSTGLAYEQYF. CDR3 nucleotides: TGTGCCAGCAGTACAGGGCTTGCCTACGAGCAGTACTTC.